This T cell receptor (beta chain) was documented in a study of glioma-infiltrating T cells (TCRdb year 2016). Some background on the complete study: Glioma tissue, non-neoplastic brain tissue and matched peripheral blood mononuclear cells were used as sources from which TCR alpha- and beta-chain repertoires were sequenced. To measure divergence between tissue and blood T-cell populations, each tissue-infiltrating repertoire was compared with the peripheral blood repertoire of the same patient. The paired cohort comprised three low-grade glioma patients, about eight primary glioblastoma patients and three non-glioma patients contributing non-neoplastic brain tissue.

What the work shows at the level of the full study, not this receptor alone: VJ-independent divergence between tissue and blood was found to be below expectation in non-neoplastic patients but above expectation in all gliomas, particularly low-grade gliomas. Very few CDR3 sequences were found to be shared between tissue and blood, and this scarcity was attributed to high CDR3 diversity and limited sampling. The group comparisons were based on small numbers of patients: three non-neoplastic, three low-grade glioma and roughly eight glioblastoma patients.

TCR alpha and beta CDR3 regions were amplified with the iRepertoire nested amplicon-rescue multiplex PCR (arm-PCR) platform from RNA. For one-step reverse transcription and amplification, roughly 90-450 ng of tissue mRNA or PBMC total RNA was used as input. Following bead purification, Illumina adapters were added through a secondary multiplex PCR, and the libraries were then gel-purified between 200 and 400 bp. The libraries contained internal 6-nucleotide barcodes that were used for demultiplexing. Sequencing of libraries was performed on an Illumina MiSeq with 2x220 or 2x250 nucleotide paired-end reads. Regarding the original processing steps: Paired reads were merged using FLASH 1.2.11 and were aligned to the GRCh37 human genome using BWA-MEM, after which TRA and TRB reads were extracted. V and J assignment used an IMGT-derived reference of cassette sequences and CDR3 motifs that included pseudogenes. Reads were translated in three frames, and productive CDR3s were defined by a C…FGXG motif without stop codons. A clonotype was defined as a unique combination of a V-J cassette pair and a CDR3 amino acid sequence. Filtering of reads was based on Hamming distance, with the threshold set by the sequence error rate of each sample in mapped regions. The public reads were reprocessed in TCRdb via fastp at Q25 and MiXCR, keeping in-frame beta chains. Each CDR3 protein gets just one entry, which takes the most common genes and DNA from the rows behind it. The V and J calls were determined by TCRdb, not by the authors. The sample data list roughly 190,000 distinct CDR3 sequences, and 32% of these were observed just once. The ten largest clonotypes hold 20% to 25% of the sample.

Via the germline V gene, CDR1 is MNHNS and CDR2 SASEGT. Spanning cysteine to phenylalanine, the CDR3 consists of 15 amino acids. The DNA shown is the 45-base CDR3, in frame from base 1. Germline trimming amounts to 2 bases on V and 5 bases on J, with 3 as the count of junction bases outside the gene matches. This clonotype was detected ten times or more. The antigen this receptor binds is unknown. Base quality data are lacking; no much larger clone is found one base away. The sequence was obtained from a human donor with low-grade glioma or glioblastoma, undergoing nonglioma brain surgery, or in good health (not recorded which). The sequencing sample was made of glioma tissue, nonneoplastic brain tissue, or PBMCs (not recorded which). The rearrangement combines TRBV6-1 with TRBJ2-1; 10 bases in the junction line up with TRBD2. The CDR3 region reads CASSELTSGDNEQFF. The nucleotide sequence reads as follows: TGTGCCAGCAGTGAACTCACTAGCGGGGACAATGAGCAGTTCTTC.